This T cell receptor (beta chain) derives from a study of T cell responses to AZD1222 COVID-19 vaccine. This clone was detected ten times or more. Its antigen is unknown. Findings and caveats of the study: Scientists sampled the repertoires only once the peak T cell response had passed.

The data were produced by immunoSEQ multiplex PCR, yet TCRdb's version contains in-frame clones alone and is incomplete. The profile covers roughly 140,000 clones, with about nine tenths appearing a single time and about 7% taken by the ten largest. Germline loops: CDR1 KGHDR, CDR2 SFDVKD. Losses at the gene ends were 4 bases for V and 7 bases for J; bases not matched to a gene: 7. The CDR3 length is 16 residues. The rearrangement joins TRBV24-1 to TRBJ2-1, with 12 positions matching TRBD2. The receptor's source is an adult who had recovered from COVID-19. Sample: peripheral blood, taken after recovery from COVID-19. DNA for the CDR3: TGTGCCACCAGTGACCTGACTAGCGGGAGTGAAAATGAGCAGTTCTTC. The encoded protein is CATSDLTSGSENEQFF.